This TCR beta chain was captured in a study of blood T cell repertoires in COVID-19. Looking at the study overall: Some COVID-19 samples were acute and others convalescent; all came from the United States, Italy and Spain.

Trimming at V came to 0 bases and at J to 6 bases, leaving 7 bases not matched to a gene. The CDR3 has 16 residues. CDR1 is LGHDT and CDR2 is YNNKEL in the germline V gene (reference sequence). Clones were read by immunoSEQ multiplex PCR, and TCRdb kept only the in-frame ones, dropping some. Here the sample spans some 300,000 clones, around 92% being singletons. The sequence came from a woman in her twenties or thirties who had recovered from COVID-19. This chain links TRBV3-1 (or the pseudogene TRBV3-2) with TRBJ2-3, with 9 bases aligning to TRBD2. The sample taken for sequencing was PBMCs or T cells enriched from blood (not recorded which). The chain's CDR3 is CASSQDLRAGGDTQYF. The CDR3 nucleotides read TGTGCCAGCAGCCAAGATCTTAGGGCGGGAGGGGATACGCAGTATTTT.